A selection of T cell receptor beta chains follows, all from one sample in a study of control samples from healthy donors and cancer patients. Using immunoSEQ multiplex PCR, the repertoire was profiled, and TCRdb retains in-frame clones only, with some absent. Found here are around 180,000 clones, about 86% of them singletons; the top ten hold under 5%. The source material was blood. All receptors come from a woman aged 30 to 39 in good health. CDR3s include the opening cysteine and the closing phenylalanine or tryptophan. A D gene is named only where the DNA matches it firmly. Some rows mark clone size as missing; the rest say once, few, many or name a class of expanded clone.

>NA|TRBV30|TRBJ1-1|TRBD1|14
TGTGCCTGGACCCACAGGGGGTCGGGAACTGAAGCTTTCTTT
CAWTHRGSGTEAFF
>NA|TRBV6-5|TRBJ2-1|NA|15
TGTGCCAGCAGTTACGGGGCGGGCAGGGAGGATGAGCAGTTCTTC
CASSYGAGREDEQFF
>NA|TRBV14|TRBJ2-7|NA|15
TGTGCCAGCAGCCAAGACCCGGGACACTCCTACGAGCAGTACTTC
CASSQDPGHSYEQYF
>NA|TRBV3-1/TRBV3-2|TRBJ2-1|TRBD2|17
TGTGCCAGCAGCGAAAGCGTTGGCGGGGGGGCCTACAATGAGCAGTTCTTC
CASSESVGGGAYNEQFF
>NA|TRBV19|TRBJ2-5|NA|13
TGTGCCAGTATGGAGTTGGGCCAAGAGACCCAGTACTTC
CASMELGQETQYF
>once|TRBV3-1/TRBV3-2|TRBJ2-2|NA|18
TGTGCCAGCAGCCCGCAGCAAAAGCCCTCGGGTGACACCGGGGAGCTGTTTTTT
CASSPQQKPSGDTGELFF
>NA|TRBV2|TRBJ2-3|NA|12
TGTGCCAGCAGGCTTGCGTTCGATACGCAGTATTTT
CASRLAFDTQYF
>NA|TRBV19|TRBJ1-6|TRBD1|14
TGTGCCAGTACCCCGACAGGGAATAATTCACCCCTCCACTTT
CASTPTGNNSPLHF
>few|TRBV7-8|TRBJ1-1|NA|13
TGTGCCAGCAGCTTAGCGGCCAGCTCTGAAGCTTTCTTT
CASSLAASSEAFF
>NA|TRBV27|TRBJ2-7|TRBD1|15
TGTGCCAGCAGTTTGTCGGGGGACAGGGACTACGAGCAGTACTTC
CASSLSGDRDYEQYF
>NA|TRBV6-6|TRBJ2-7|NA|15
TGTGCCAGCAGGACTACTCAGGGGGGACGCCACGAGCAGTACTTC
CASRTTQGGRHEQYF
>NA|TRBV5-6|TRBJ1-2|NA|18
TGTGCCAGCAGCTTGACCTCAACACGGACTCCTACCGGGGCTGGCTACACCTTC
CASSLTSTRTPTGAGYTF
>NA|TRBV14|TRBJ2-7|TRBD2|17
TGTGCCAGCAGCCGGGGACTAGCGGGATCTCTTGCCTACGAGCAGTACTTC
CASSRGLAGSLAYEQYF
>NA|TRBV2|TRBJ1-6|NA|13
TGTGCCAGCAGTGACCGGGAAACCACACCCCTCCACTTT
CASSDRETTPLHF
>NA|TRBV10-2|TRBJ1-6|NA|15
TGCGCCAGCAGTGAGTGGGACGGCTATAATTCACCCCTCCACTTT
CASSEWDGYNSPLHF
>NA|TRBV7-8|TRBJ2-7|NA|15
TGTGCCAGCAGCTTAGGTCATCGAGGGGTTGAAGAGCAGTACTTC
CASSLGHRGVEEQYF
>NA|TRBV19|TRBJ1-2|NA|15
TGTGCCACTACTGATCCTACCCGACCCTTCTATGGCTACACCTTC
CATTDPTRPFYGYTF
>once|TRBV28|TRBJ1-3|NA|13
TGTGCCAGCAGTTTGGGGGTGGGAAACACCATATATTTT
CASSLGVGNTIYF